These T cell receptor beta chains were read from a single sample in a study of molecular identifiers for immune sequencing clone quantification. TCRdb analysed the PCR reads with MiXCR anew, one entry per CDR3 protein. The top ten clones hold roughly 0.93% of a sample with 70,000 to 95,000 distinct CDR3 sequences, around 20% of them seen once. Sequenced material: naive CD8+ T cells from blood, with Jurkat cell RNA spiked in. These receptor sequences come from a human donor in good health. Some libraries in this study had Jurkat cell RNA spiked in. CDR3s leave out the opening cysteine and the closing phenylalanine or tryptophan. Each record gives: D gene, clone size, V gene, J gene, CDR3 protein. D genes are given only for firm matches. A row's size may be missing; if present it is once, few, many or a size class.

TRBD1	many	TRBV5-1	TRBJ2-7	ASSQTPTGGSYEQY
NA	many	TRBV13	TRBJ1-1	ASSPGGAF
TRBD2	many	TRBV7-2	TRBJ2-3	ASSLSLAGGLGTDTQY
NA	many	TRBV28	TRBJ2-3	ASSRGRTDTQY
NA	NA	TRBV6-2/TRBV6-3	TRBJ2-1	ASTQRGLASYNEQF
TRBD1	many	TRBV27	TRBJ2-7	ASSPGTGHYEQY
TRBD1	many	TRBV14	TRBJ1-5	ASSQDQGATSNQPQH
TRBD2	many	TRBV27	TRBJ2-3	ASSLWGPTSGGAVGSFSDTQY
NA	many	TRBV14	TRBJ1-1	ASSPLSGTGGLGTEAF
TRBD2	many	TRBV2	TRBJ2-3	ASSEGLAGRTDTQY
TRBD2	many	TRBV27	TRBJ2-7	ASSSGLAGSEQY
TRBD1	NA	TRBV18	TRBJ2-5	ASSTEGQQIQETQY
TRBD2	many	TRBV28	TRBJ2-7	ASIKKGTSWDEQY
TRBD1	NA	TRBV6-2/TRBV6-3	TRBJ2-7	ASSWDRGSEQY
NA	many	TRBV5-6	TRBJ2-7	ASSFQETYEQY
TRBD1	many	TRBV29-1	TRBJ2-1	SVPDRVSYNEQF
NA	few	TRBV6-2/TRBV6-3	TRBJ1-5	ASSYFKGDQPQH
TRBD2	many	TRBV19	TRBJ2-1	ASRPGTRSYNEQF
TRBD2	many	TRBV7-9	TRBJ2-7	ASSPFSGIDEQY
NA	many	TRBV13	TRBJ1-4	ASGLGGGVGEKLF
TRBD1	many	TRBV7-2	TRBJ2-1	ASSSPGTGYNEQF
NA	many	TRBV7-9	TRBJ2-5	ASSPGTEKETQY
NA	many	TRBV5-8	TRBJ2-1	ASSPRTDQGNEQF
NA	many	TRBV6-6	TRBJ2-3	ASSYGFSDTQY
NA	many	TRBV20-1	TRBJ2-7	SARDRRAGLVLDEQY
NA	many	TRBV27	TRBJ2-2	ASSWQVNTGELF
TRBD2	many	TRBV11-2	TRBJ2-3	ASRRTSGPTDTQY
NA	many	TRBV21-1	TRBJ2-1	ASSGRQGTSGGDNEQF
TRBD2	medium-sized	TRBV29-1	TRBJ2-5	SVDAGGLAGEETQY
TRBD2	NA	TRBV19	TRBJ2-1	ASSNRDYEPYNEQF
TRBD2	many	TRBV27	TRBJ2-7	ASSWTSGGAYEQY
NA	many	TRBV2	TRBJ1-5	ASNNGGRGYQPQH
NA	many	TRBV5-6	TRBJ2-7	ASSWGTSSYEQY